This paragraph covers one TCR beta chain sequence. Deletions cut 6 bases from V and 6 bases from J, with 16 bases between. The germline V gene encodes CDR1 MNHEY and CDR2 SVGAGI. The CDR3 has 14 residues. This sample is part of a study of T cells in tuberculosis. At the level of the study: Sequenced TCRs come from CD1B-GMM tetramer-binding T cells.

Method: immunoSEQ multiplex PCR; TCRdb's copy keeps in-frame clones and lacks some. The sample yields about 36,000 clones, about 94% seen once. The chain employs TRBV6-5 and TRBJ2-3; maybe TRBD1 (6 bases). This receptor was taken from a donor between 10 and 29 years old with latent tuberculosis or without tuberculosis infection. Specimen: PBMCs. DNA for the CDR3: TGTGCCAGCAGAACTCCGACAGGCGCGGATACGCAGTATTTT. Protein: CASRTPTGADTQYF.